The sequence of this TCR beta chain was determined in a study of blood T cell repertoires in COVID-19. As handled by the study authors: The assay estimated nucleated cells by amplifying reference gene primers. TCRdb keeps only in-frame clones here, not all; method: immunoSEQ multiplex PCR. V, J and clone size derive from that table, while D and trimming were established from the DNA sequence. This sample yields a few hundred thousand clones, of which about 91% are seen a single time; 2% to 2.5% belongs to the top ten. This CDR3 comprises 14 residues. V lost 4 bases and J lost 7; bases outside the gene matches: 10. The germline gives CDR1 SQVTM, CDR2 ANQGSEA. Recruitment covered about 26 US areas and drew participants whose ages spanned roughly 18 to 95 years. Cohorts were assigned according to the clinical history that participants reported.

The J gene is TRBJ1-2, the V gene TRBV29-1; 9 positions match TRBD1. The origin of this receptor is a middle-aged woman with acute COVID-19. The sample taken for sequencing was PBMCs or T cells enriched from blood (not recorded which). CDR3 nucleotide sequence: TGCAGCGTTGGGGGGGACAGGGCCTTGGGTGGCTACACCTTC. As protein: CSVGGDRALGGYTF. Full variable domain (remainder filled in from reference TRBV29-1 and TRBJ1-2): SAVISQKPSRDICQRGTSLTIQCQVDSQVTMMFWYRQQPGQSLTLIATANQGSEATYESGFVIDKFPISRPNLTFSTLTVSNMSPEDSSIYLCSVGGDRALGGYTFGSGTRLTVV.